This T cell receptor beta chain was obtained from a study of CD8 T cells in Susac syndrome. After extraction with the RNeasy kit, about 0.45 to 1 ug of the RNA was reverse transcribed using random hexamers. The method of amplification for TCR beta CDR3 was immunoSEQ multiplex PCR, covering 54 Vbeta and 13 Jbeta. TCRdb independently ran MiXCR on the immunoSEQ multiplex PCR reads; one entry per CDR3 protein. Of some 220,000 distinct CDR3 sequences in the sample, approximately 95% were seen once. This CDR3 has 14 residues. From germline, CDR1 is SGHTA and CDR2 FQGTGA. V was pared by 2 bases and J by 4 bases, with 4 bases of the junction left unmatched.

Sequencing input: CD4+ T cells from PBMCs. The sequence came from a human donor with multiple sclerosis. The V gene is TRBV7-3, the J gene TRBJ1-1; TRBD1 matches at 7 bases. CDR3 coding DNA: TGTGCCAGCAGCTTATCCGGGACAGCCACTGAAGCTTTCTTT. It specifies CASSLSGTATEAFF.